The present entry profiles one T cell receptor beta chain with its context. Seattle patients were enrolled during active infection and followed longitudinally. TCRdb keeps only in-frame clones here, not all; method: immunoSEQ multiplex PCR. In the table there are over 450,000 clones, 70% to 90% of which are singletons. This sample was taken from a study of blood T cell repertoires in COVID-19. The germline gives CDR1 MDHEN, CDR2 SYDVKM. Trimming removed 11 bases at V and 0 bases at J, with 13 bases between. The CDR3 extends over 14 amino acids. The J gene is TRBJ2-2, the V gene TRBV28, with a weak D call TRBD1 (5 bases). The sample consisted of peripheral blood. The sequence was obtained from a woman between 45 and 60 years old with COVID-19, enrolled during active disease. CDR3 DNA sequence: TGTGCCTGCCAGGGTCGTCCGAACACCGGGGAGCTGTTTTTT. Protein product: CACQGRPNTGELFF. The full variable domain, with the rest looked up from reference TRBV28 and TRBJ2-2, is DVKVTQSSRYLVKRTGEKVFLECVQDMDHENMFWYRQDPGLGLRLIYFSYDVKMKEKGDIPEGYSVSREKKERFSLILESASTNQTSMYLCACQGRPNTGELFFGEGSRLTVL.